Described below is a single T cell receptor beta chain sequence and its context. Under the authors' procedure: Using reference gene primer amplification, nucleated cell counts were estimated. Measured with immunoSEQ multiplex PCR; TCRdb has only the in-frame clones, and not every one. For V, J and clone size, that table is used; D and trimming come from the DNA. This table has about 89,000 clones, about 80% appearing once. The data stem from a study of blood T cell repertoires in COVID-19. The source is a human donor in a cohort sampled during active COVID-19. The source material was peripheral blood.

The CDR3 reads CASSFPQGGVTYNEQFF. In DNA form, the CDR3 reads TGTGCCAGCAGCTTCCCACAGGGTGGGGTTACATACAATGAGCAGTTCTTC. The J gene is TRBJ2-1, the V gene TRBV5-4; D might be TRBD1 (6 bases). The length of the CDR3 is 17 residues. With 2 bases removed from V and 4 bases from J, the gap between germline ends came to 19 bases. The germline V gene encodes CDR1 SGHNT and CDR2 YYREEE (reference sequence).